Reported below is one TCR beta chain. This CDR3 has 17 amino acids. V was clipped by 1 base and J by 1 base; unmatched bases: 7. Germline CDR1 is KGHSH and CDR2 is LQKENI. TCRdb's table, derived via immunoSEQ multiplex PCR, lists solely in-frame clones and lacks some. Seen here are 63,000 or so clones, roughly 96% observed once, and the top ten hold about 0.033%. The data derive from a study of shared T cell receptors in the human thymus. Sequenced material: thymocytes. The chain recombines TRBV18 with TRBJ2-1; 7 bases are shared with TRBD1. The source of this sequence is a human donor. The CDR3 sequence: CASSPLRGRGSYNEQFF. The DNA for the CDR3 is TGTGCCAGCTCACCACTGAGGGGCAGGGGGTCCTACAATGAGCAGTTCTTC. Full variable domain (missing parts from reference TRBV18 and TRBJ2-1): NAGVMQNPRHLVRRRGQEARLRCSPMKGHSHVYWYRQLPEEGLKFMVYLQKENIIDESGMPKERFSAEFPKEGPSILRIQQVVRGDSAAYFCASSPLRGRGSYNEQFFGPGTRLTVL.